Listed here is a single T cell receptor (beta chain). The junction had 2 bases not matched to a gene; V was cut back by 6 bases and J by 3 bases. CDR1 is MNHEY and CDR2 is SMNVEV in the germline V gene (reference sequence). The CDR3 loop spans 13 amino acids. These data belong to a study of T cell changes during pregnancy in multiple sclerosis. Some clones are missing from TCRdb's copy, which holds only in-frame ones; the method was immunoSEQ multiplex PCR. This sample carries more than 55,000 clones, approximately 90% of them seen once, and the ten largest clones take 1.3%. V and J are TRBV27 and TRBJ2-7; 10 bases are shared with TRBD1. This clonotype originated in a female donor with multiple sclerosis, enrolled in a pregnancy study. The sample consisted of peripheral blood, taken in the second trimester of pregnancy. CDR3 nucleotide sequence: TGTGCCAGCAGCGGACAGGGGGGCTACGAGCAGTACTTC. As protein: CASSGQGGYEQYF.